The TCR beta chain described here comes from a study of T-cell memory formation after mild COVID-19. The study, taken as a whole, reports: Certain responding clones were present in pre-infection memory, suggesting participation of cross-reactive memory. Most CD4+ clones that shrank were in CM and EM, while CD8+ ones turned up in EMRA. Clones shrinking from day 15 to 85 showed even CD4/CD8 mixes; later expanders tilted CD4+.

As concerns this clonotype: Its antigen is unknown.

Germline V gene data show CDR1 as LGHDT and CDR2 as YNNKEL (reference sequence). The CDR3 is 16 amino acids. J was trimmed by 4 bases and V by 1 base; bases with no gene match: 7. 5'RACE primed at constant segments yielded TCR alpha and TCR beta cDNA libraries bearing sample barcodes and UMIs. TCRdb called the 5' RACE reads again in MiXCR, with one record for every CDR3 protein. Among a few hundred thousand distinct CDR3 sequences listed, about a sixth were seen once. The sample comprised PBMCs or a T cell subset sorted from them (not recorded which). This chain joins TRBV3-1 and TRBJ1-2; 9 bases line up with TRBD1. The receptor comes from a man aged 18 to 29 who had mild COVID-19 (a few samples of this study predate the infection). Cell type and time point are not known. In DNA form, the CDR3 reads TGTGCCAGCAGCCAAGGATCGACAGGGGGTGGCTATGGCTACACCTTC. It is translated as CASSQGSTGGGYGYTF.